Reported below is one TCR beta chain. V gave up 5 bases and J gave up 9 bases, with 14 bases separating them. CDR1 and CDR2 from the germline V gene are SEHNR and FQNEAQ (reference sequence). The CDR3 totals 14 residues. These data come from a study of T cells after yellow fever vaccination. Template switching by 5'RACE produced TCR cDNA, adding a universal primer site and UMIs. TCRdb analysed the 5' RACE reads with MiXCR anew, one entry per CDR3 protein. The sample has about 580,000 distinct CDR3 sequences; around 17% are singletons. The starting material was PBMCs, obtained around 5 days after the first yellow fever vaccination. The TCR was taken from a man aged 18 to 29 who received the YFV17D yellow fever vaccine. This sequence joins TRBV7-9 and TRBJ1-6, with a possible D match to TRBD1 (5 bases). In DNA form, the CDR3 reads TGTGCCAGCAGCCCGTCGCAGGGAAGTTCACCCCTCCACTTT. This encodes CASSPSQGSSPLHF.